This is a list of T cell receptor beta chains from one sample in a study of T cell responses to AZD1222 COVID-19 vaccine. The repertoire was sequenced with immunoSEQ multiplex PCR; TCRdb's copy has only in-frame clones and lacks some. Among 100,000 to 150,000 clones listed, more than 65% were seen once. The source was peripheral blood, collected 28 days after the second AZD1222 dose. The receptors were gathered from an adult who received the AZD1222 COVID-19 vaccine. Each CDR3 is given with its conserved first and last residue. D genes are given only for firm matches. Rows give clone size only sometimes, using once, few, many, or a class for an expanded clone.

j_gene | d_gene | v_gene | abundance | CDR3aa | CDR3nt
TRBJ1-5 | NA | TRBV7-2 | NA | CASSLGWEHPSNQPQHF | TGTGCCAGCAGCTTAGGGTGGGAACACCCTAGCAATCAGCCCCAGCATTTT
TRBJ1-2 | NA | TRBV29-1 | NA | CSDTQGNYGYTF | TGCAGCGATACACAGGGAAACTATGGCTACACCTTC
TRBJ2-5 | TRBD2 | TRBV5-1 | NA | CASSLFTGLAGQETQYF | TGCGCCAGCAGCTTATTTACCGGACTAGCGGGGCAAGAGACCCAGTACTTC
TRBJ1-2 | NA | TRBV9 | few | CASSGTSGAGGVPNYGYTF | TGTGCCAGCAGCGGTACCTCGGGAGCCGGTGGAGTCCCTAACTATGGCTACACCTTC
TRBJ2-5 | TRBD2 | TRBV28 | NA | CASSLLLAGVRGETQYF | TGTGCCAGCAGTTTATTACTAGCGGGGGTTCGGGGTGAGACCCAGTACTTC
TRBJ1-4 | NA | TRBV5-1 | NA | CASSLGFPNEKLFF | TGCGCCAGCAGTTTGGGGTTTCCTAATGAAAAACTGTTTTTT
TRBJ1-2 | NA | TRBV7-9 | NA | CASSQGQINGYTF | TGTGCCAGCAGTCAAGGACAGATAAATGGCTACACCTTC
TRBJ1-5 | NA | TRBV28 | NA | CASSLYSPEAQHF | TGTGCCAGCAGTTTGTACAGTCCCGAGGCCCAGCATTTT
TRBJ1-1 | NA | TRBV5-1 | NA | CASSSGRGSGTEAFF | TGCGCCAGCAGCTCCGGAAGGGGCTCGGGTACTGAAGCTTTCTTT
TRBJ1-2 | TRBD1 | TRBV7-3 | once | CASSATQGAGGYTF | TGTGCCAGCAGCGCCACACAGGGGGCAGGGGGCTACACCTTC